Described below is a single T cell receptor (beta chain) sequence and its context. This entry comes from a study of early T cells in non-severe SARS-CoV-2 infection. Trimming pared 6 bases from V and 1 base from J, leaving 10 bases between. Per germline, CDR1 MDHEN and CDR2 SYDVKM. The CDR3 has 15 residues. TCRdb ran MiXCR on the 5' RACE reads and lists one entry per CDR3 protein. The sample contains 30,000 to 35,000 distinct CDR3 sequences, 6.6% of which appear only once. The TCR sequence derives from an adult who was a healthcare worker with PCR-confirmed SARS-CoV-2 infection or an uninfected control (not recorded which). The V call is TRBV28, the J call TRBJ2-6; D possibly corresponds to TRBD1 (5 bases). Material for sequencing was whole blood. The CDR3 is CASRLQVSGANVLTF. The CDR3 DNA sequence: TGTGCCAGCAGGCTACAGGTGTCTGGGGCCAACGTCCTGACTTTC.